The rows below give T cell receptor beta chains drawn from one sample of a study of blood T cell repertoires in COVID-19. Produced via immunoSEQ multiplex PCR; TCRdb's table is partial and in-frame only. The table includes around 62,000 clones, almost 85% detected once. Sequencing was done on a sample of peripheral blood. The receptors stem from a man aged 50-60 years with acute or convalescent COVID-19. The CDR3 runs from the conserved cysteine through the conserved F or W. The order of the fields is J gene, D gene, V gene, clone size, CDR3 protein, CDR3 DNA. D genes are given only for firm matches. The size field is filled for only some rows; it gives once, few, many or a size class.

>TRBJ2-7|TRBD1|TRBV19|once
CASSPQTGTGAYEQYF
TGTGCCAGTAGTCCACAAACCGGGACAGGAGCCTACGAGCAGTACTTC
>TRBJ1-1|TRBD1|TRBV29-1|-
CSSRGGQRNTEAFF
TGCAGCTCACGGGGGGGACAGAGGAACACTGAAGCTTTCTTT
>TRBJ1-5|-|TRBV19|once
CASSISLTVPNQPQHF
TGTGCCAGTAGTATATCCCTAACAGTCCCTAATCAGCCCCAGCATTTT
>TRBJ2-7|TRBD2|TRBV5-4|-
CASSLGLAGGRGEQYF
TGTGCCAGCAGCCTAGGACTAGCGGGGGGGCGGGGCGAGCAGTACTTC
>TRBJ2-7|-|TRBV7-9|few
CASSLDGGSRYEQYF
TGTGCCAGCAGCTTAGATGGCGGTTCCCGCTACGAGCAGTACTTC
>TRBJ2-5|TRBD2|TRBV25-1|once
CASSGLAGEATIKTQYF
TGTGCCAGCAGCGGACTAGCGGGGGAGGCAACCATAAAGACCCAGTACTTC
>TRBJ1-2|-|TRBV11-2|-
CASSPTRANYGYTF
TGTGCCAGCAGCCCCACTAGAGCTAACTATGGCTACACCTTC
>TRBJ2-7|TRBD1|TRBV19|-
CASSSNPGTATYEQYF
TGTGCCAGTAGTAGTAACCCCGGGACAGCAACCTACGAGCAGTACTTC
>TRBJ2-2|-|TRBV7-9|few
CASNRLTGGELFF
TGTGCCAGCAATCGACTTACTGGGGGGGAGCTGTTTTTT
>TRBJ2-2|TRBD1|TRBV2|-
CASTQGDVLTGELFF
TGTGCCAGCACGCAGGGGGATGTTCTCACCGGGGAGCTGTTTTTT
>TRBJ1-6|TRBD1|TRBV5-6|-
CASSASGTGGRNSPLHF
TGTGCCAGCAGCGCGTCCGGGACAGGGGGCAGAAATTCACCCCTCCACTTT
>TRBJ2-2|TRBD2|TRBV5-6|-
CASSLSLAGGGNTGELFF
TGTGCCAGCAGCTTGAGCCTAGCGGGGGGCGGAAACACCGGGGAGCTGTTTTTT
>TRBJ1-2|-|TRBV19|-
CASSMIPAGRGYGYTF
TGTGCCAGTAGTATGATCCCCGCGGGCAGGGGCTATGGCTACACCTTC
>TRBJ1-6|-|TRBV10-2|-
CASSREPRESPLHF
TGCGCCAGCAGTCGGGAACCCAGAGAATCACCCCTCCACTTT
>TRBJ1-2|-|TRBV29-1|-
CSAQGFEDGYTF
TGCAGCGCGCAGGGCTTTGAGGATGGCTACACCTTC
>TRBJ1-1|-|TRBV6-5|-
CASSYYRGTEAFF
TGTGCCAGCAGTTACTATAGGGGGACTGAAGCTTTCTTT
>TRBJ2-3|TRBD2|TRBV5-1|once
CASSLAASGEAPDTQYF
TGCGCCAGCAGCTTGGCGGCTAGCGGGGAAGCACCAGATACGCAGTATTTT
>TRBJ2-5|TRBD1|TRBV11-2|once
CASSLEGGRQETQYF
TGTGCCAGCAGCTTAGAAGGGGGCCGACAAGAGACCCAGTACTTC
>TRBJ2-5|TRBD2|TRBV5-1|once
CASSSTGTSLETQYF
TGCGCCAGCAGCTCCACCGGGACTAGTCTAGAGACCCAGTACTTC
>TRBJ2-5|-|TRBV27|-
CASSLRLEQETQYF
TGTGCCAGCAGTTTAAGGCTAGAACAAGAGACCCAGTACTTC
>TRBJ1-1|-|TRBV5-8|-
CASKNEQGNTEAFF
TGTGCCAGCAAGAATGAGCAGGGGAACACTGAAGCTTTCTTT
>TRBJ1-6|-|TRBV11-2|-
CASGLTRGNSPLHF
TGTGCCAGCGGGCTTACACGGGGGAATTCACCCCTCCACTTT
>TRBJ2-2|TRBD2|TRBV3-1/TRBV3-2|-
CASSRDGLAANTGELFF
TGTGCCAGCAGCCGAGATGGACTAGCAGCAAACACCGGGGAGCTGTTTTTT
>TRBJ1-6|-|TRBV25-1|-
CASRDSRAGNPPLHF
TGTGCCAGCAGGGACAGTCGGGCTGGGAATCCACCCCTCCACTTT
>TRBJ1-2|TRBD1|TRBV27|-
CASSTRTGSYNGYTF
TGTGCCAGCAGCACCCGGACAGGGAGCTACAACGGCTACACCTTC
>TRBJ1-2|-|TRBV30|-
CACVDSLNYGYTF
TGTGCCTGTGTGGACAGCCTTAACTATGGCTACACCTTC
>TRBJ1-5|-|TRBV18|-
CASSPSNLNQPQHF
TGTGCCAGCTCACCTTCTAACCTAAATCAGCCCCAGCATTTT
>TRBJ2-1|TRBD2|TRBV6-2/TRBV6-3|-
CASSTLAVSSYNEQFF
TGTGCCAGCAGTACCCTAGCGGTAAGCTCCTACAATGAGCAGTTCTTC
>TRBJ2-6|TRBD2|TRBV9|-
CASSVGLAVGANVLTF
TGTGCCAGCAGCGTAGGACTAGCAGTTGGGGCCAACGTCCTGACTTTC
>TRBJ2-1|-|TRBV5-1|-
CASKTGQDANEQFF
TGCGCCAGCAAGACAGGCCAAGACGCGAATGAGCAGTTCTTC
>TRBJ1-2|-|TRBV7-9|-
CASSVRSGEDGYTF
TGTGCCAGCAGCGTAAGGTCGGGGGAAGATGGCTACACCTTC
>TRBJ1-2|TRBD1|TRBV6-1|-
CASSEGTVIYGYTF
TGTGCCAGCAGTGAGGGGACAGTAATCTATGGCTACACCTTC
>TRBJ2-1|TRBD2|TRBV3-1/TRBV3-2|-
CASSQASSGGEGEQFF
TGTGCCAGCAGCCAAGCTTCTAGCGGGGGGGAGGGTGAGCAGTTCTTC
>TRBJ1-4|TRBD1|TRBV5-1|once
CASSLMGQGYEKLFF
TGCGCCAGCAGCTTAATGGGACAGGGCTATGAAAAACTGTTTTTT
>TRBJ1-5|TRBD1|TRBV6-6|-
CASSPTGGRNQPQHF
TGTGCCAGCAGTCCGACAGGGGGCCGCAATCAGCCCCAGCATTTT
>TRBJ1-2|TRBD1|TRBV6-5|-
CASSSSGTGVSYGYTF
TGTGCCAGCAGTTCCTCCGGGACAGGGGTTTCCTATGGCTACACCTTC
>TRBJ2-1|-|TRBV6-6|-
CASSYVRSDYNEQFF
TGTGCCAGCAGTTACGTCAGAAGTGACTACAATGAGCAGTTCTTC
>TRBJ1-1|-|TRBV28|large
CASSSWTDLGDTEAFF
TGTGCCAGCAGTTCCTGGACAGATTTAGGAGACACTGAAGCTTTCTTT
>TRBJ1-6|-|TRBV13|-
CASSDEGQRNSPLHF
TGTGCCAGCAGCGACGAAGGACAGCGTAATTCACCCCTCCACTTT